This T cell receptor beta chain comes out of a study of T cell responses to AZD1222 COVID-19 vaccine. Points on this clone: Its specificity is unknown.

V trimming: 4 bases; J trimming: 6 bases; junction bases outside the gene matches: 4. The CDR3 contains 12 residues. Germline V gene lookup returns CDR1 SGHNT and CDR2 YYREEE (reference sequence). Findings and limits, study-wide: At study baseline, merely more than 5 AZD1222 recipients were seropositive. Spike was spanned by vaccine-associated CD4 TCRs, with dominance at 160-218 and 743-854. Rises in breadth and depth of Spike-specific TCRs came after two AZD1222 doses.

Method: immunoSEQ multiplex PCR; TCRdb's copy keeps in-frame clones and lacks some. The data contain tens of thousands of clones, roughly 88% of them seen just once; the ten biggest clones take up roughly 1.4%. The study pooled second doses at about 4 or about 12 weeks. The chain uses TRBV5-4 and TRBJ2-7; 7 bases fit TRBD2. The material was peripheral blood, obtained 28 days after the second AZD1222 dose. This TCR was recovered from an adult who received the AZD1222 COVID-19 vaccine. The CDR3 DNA sequence: TGTGCCAGCAGCCGTGGGAGGGGCGAGCAGTACTTC. Translated: CASSRGRGEQYF. The whole variable domain, filled in from reference TRBV5-4 and TRBJ2-7, reads ETGVTQSPTHLIKTRGQQVTLRCSSQSGHNTVSWYQQALGQGPQFIFQYYREEENGRGNFPPRFSGLQFPNYSSELNVNALELDDSALYLCASSRGRGEQYFGPGTRLTVT.